These 9 T cell receptor beta chains share one sample of origin, sequenced in a study of shared clonotypes between healthy human individuals. Measured with immunoSEQ multiplex PCR; TCRdb has only the in-frame clones, and not every one. The sample records around 940,000 clones, about three quarters being singletons. The sequencing input was memory CD4+ T cells sorted from blood. As to subset: CD45RA-negative fraction. The origin of the receptors is a man younger than 30 in good health.

The chain recombines TRBV7-6 with TRBJ1-2; 7 bases match TRBD1. The junction had 6 bases not matched to a gene; V was cut back by 3 bases and J by 8 bases. Germline V gene sequence: CDR1 SGHVS, CDR2 FNYEAQ. This CDR3 has 13 amino acids. CDR3 loop: CASSFGGGRGYTF. The CDR3 DNA reads TGTGCCAGCAGCTTTGGAGGGGGCCGGGGCTACACCTTC.

This clone was detected only a few times. The chain recombines TRBV5-1 with TRBJ1-1; D gene uncertain. The CDR3 is 15 amino acids. V dropped 2 bases and J dropped 2 bases, with 13 bases sitting between them. Germline V gene lookup returns CDR1 SGHRS and CDR2 YFSETQ. The CDR3 sequence is CASSLTPSSNTEAFF. CDR3 DNA: TGCGCCAGCAGCTTAACACCGTCGAGTAACACTGAAGCTTTCTTT.

The chain employs TRBV19 and TRBJ1-5; 7 bases fit TRBD1. Germline CDR1 and CDR2: LNHDA and SQIVND (reference sequence). This CDR3 is built from 15 residues. The ends lost 7 bases at V and 3 bases at J; junction bases unmatched: 9. The CDR3 DNA reads TGTGCCAGTAAAGGAGCAGGGGGTGTCAATCAGCCCCAGCATTTT. Amino acid sequence: CASKGAGGVNQPQHF. The full variable domain, in which reference TRBV19 and TRBJ1-5 provide the parts outside the CDR3, is DGGITQSPKYLFRKEGQNVTLSCEQNLNHDAMYWYRQDPGQGLRLIYYSQIVNDFQKGDIAEGYSVSREKKESFPLTVTSAQKNPTAFYLCASKGAGGVNQPQHFGDGTRLSIL.

Regarding this clone: One junction end disagrees with the germline gene, perhaps due to a read error. The gene calls are TRBV20-1 and TRBJ2-7; D unresolved. The CDR3 is 11 amino acids. CDR1 and CDR2 (germline): DFQATT, SNEGSKA (reference sequence). CDR3 amino acids: CSARVETAAPF. The CDR3 nucleotides read TGCAGTGCTCGAGTTGAGACGGCGGCGCCGTTC.

The chain links TRBV2 to TRBJ2-1; 7 bases map to TRBD2. CDR1 and CDR2 from the germline V gene are SNHLY and FYNNEI. The CDR3 sequence is 15 residues long. The V and J ends lost 5 bases and 7 bases, in that order; junction bases with no gene match: 11. CDR3 in DNA: TGTGCCAGCAGTCCCCCCGGACTAGGTGTAAATGAGCAGTTCTTC. It is translated as CASSPPGLGVNEQFF.

The chain couples TRBV5-1 to TRBJ2-1, with D perhaps matching TRBD1 (5 bases). Germline CDR1 SGHRS, CDR2 YFSETQ. Deletions cut 0 bases from V and 6 bases from J, with 10 bases between. The CDR3 totals 14 residues. CDR3 residues: CASSLVARGNEQFF. The CDR3 DNA reads as TGCGCCAGCAGCTTGGTCGCTAGGGGCAATGAGCAGTTCTTC.

In this sample, this clone turned up many times. This rearrangement joins TRBV30 to TRBJ1-2, with D maybe TRBD1 (6 bases). CDR3 length equals 13 residues. The germline V gene encodes CDR1 GTSNPN and CDR2 SVGIG (reference sequence). V lost 0 bases, J lost 8 bases, and 13 bases lay in between. This chain's CDR3 is CAWSVRTERGYTF. As DNA, the CDR3 is TGTGCCTGGAGTGTACGGACAGAACGGGGCTACACCTTC.

The V call is TRBV12-2, the J call TRBJ2-1; TRBD1 reflects the table's D call only, with no check against the DNA. TRBV12-2 is a pseudogene segment. CDR3 length: 15 residues. The CDR3 nucleotides are TGTGCAAGTCGCTCGCTCGTCCTAACAGGCGCTGAGCAGTTCTTC. This gives the protein CASRSLVLTGAEQFF.

This clone was seen ten or more times. Here the CDR3 reads CASSISGNWGSNQPQHF. For the CDR3, the DNA is TGTGCCAGTAGTATCTCGGGCAATTGGGGTAGCAATCAGCCCCAGCATTTT. The chain has TRBV19 and TRBJ1-5, with unresolved D. V lost 3 bases to trimming and J lost 0 bases, with 15 bases between them. The germline V gene has CDR1 LNHDA and CDR2 SQIVND (reference sequence). The CDR3 extends over 17 amino acids.